A single sample is the source of the 6 T cell receptor beta chains below, sequenced in a study of blood T cell repertoires in COVID-19. TCRdb's table, derived via immunoSEQ multiplex PCR, lists solely in-frame clones and lacks some. This table holds around 68,000 clones, 80% to 90% found once. The sample taken for sequencing was peripheral blood. The origin of the receptors is a man in his forties or fifties with acute or convalescent COVID-19.

This clone showed up just once. V and J are TRBV30 and TRBJ2-3; the match to TRBD2 covers 8 bases. With 2 bases clipped from V and 11 bases from J, the junction kept 9 bases outside the gene matches. Germline CDR1 is GTSNPN and CDR2 is SVGIG (reference sequence). The CDR3 loop spans 13 amino acids. CDR3 residues: CAWSPSGLVGQYF. The CDR3, as DNA: TGTGCCTGGAGTCCTTCGGGACTAGTTGGGCAGTATTTT.

The chain employs TRBV6-2 or TRBV6-3 and TRBJ2-1; 9 positions match TRBD2. The germline gives CDR1 MNHEY, CDR2 SVGEGT. The CDR3 length is 17 residues. The V segment lost 2 bases and the J segment 0 bases; nucleotides outside the gene matches: 5. CDR3 sequence (DNA): TGTGCCAGCAGTTACCGATCTAGCGGGGCCTCCTACAATGAGCAGTTCTTC. Amino acid sequence: CASSYRSSGASYNEQFF.

This clone was seen once. The gene calls are TRBV2 and TRBJ1-5, with unresolved D. V lost 7 bases and J 4 bases, leaving 11 bases between the germline ends. The CDR3 sequence is 13 residues long. Looked up from germline, CDR1 is SNHLY and CDR2 is FYNNEI. For the CDR3, the DNA is TGTGCCAGCAAAGCGGGGATTAATCAGCCCCAGCATTTT. It translates to CASKAGINQPQHF.

The chain is built from TRBV14 and TRBJ1-4, with D unresolved. The CDR3 has 13 amino acids. V lost 1 base and J lost 8, with 8 bases in between. Germline V gene lookup returns CDR1 SGHDN and CDR2 FVKESK. The CDR3 DNA sequence: TGTGCCAGCAGCCAAGTAACTTGGGAAAAACTGTTTTTT. Translated, it gives CASSQVTWEKLFF.

The V call is TRBV30, the J call TRBJ1-1, with D hard to call. The V and J ends lost 3 bases and 7 bases respectively, with 12 bases between them. CDR1 and CDR2 (germline): GTSNPN, SVGIG (reference sequence). The CDR3 length is 12 residues. CDR3 nucleotide sequence: TGTGCCTGGAGCCGCAGTATAATTGAAGCTTTCTTT. This codes for CAWSRSIIEAFF.

The chain has TRBV6-2 or TRBV6-3 and TRBJ1-5; D ambiguous. CDR3 length: 19 residues. Trimming removed 0 bases from V and 0 bases from J, with 18 bases in between. CDR1 is MNHEY, CDR2 SVGEGT, per germline. DNA for the CDR3: TGTGCCAGCAGTTACTCGATTTTCGTCCGAGGCAATAGCAATCAGCCCCAGCATTTT. Amino acids: CASSYSIFVRGNSNQPQHF.